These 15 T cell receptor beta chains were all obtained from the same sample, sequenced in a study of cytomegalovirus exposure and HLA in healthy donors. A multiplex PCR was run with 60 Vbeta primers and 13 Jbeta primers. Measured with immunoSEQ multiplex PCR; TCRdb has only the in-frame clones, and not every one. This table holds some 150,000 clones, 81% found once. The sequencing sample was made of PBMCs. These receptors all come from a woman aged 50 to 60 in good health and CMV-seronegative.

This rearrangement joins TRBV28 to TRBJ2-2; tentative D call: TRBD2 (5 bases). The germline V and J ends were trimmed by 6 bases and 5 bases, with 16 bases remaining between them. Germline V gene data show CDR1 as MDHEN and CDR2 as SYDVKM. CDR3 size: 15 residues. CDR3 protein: CASSGIRLGTGELFF. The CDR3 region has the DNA TGTGCCAGCAGCGGGATTAGGCTGGGAACCGGGGAGCTGTTTTTT. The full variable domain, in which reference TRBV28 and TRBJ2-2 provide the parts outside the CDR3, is DVKVTQSSRYLVKRTGEKVFLECVQDMDHENMFWYRQDPGLGLRLIYFSYDVKMKEKGDIPEGYSVSREKKERFSLILESASTNQTSMYLCASSGIRLGTGELFFGEGSRLTVL.

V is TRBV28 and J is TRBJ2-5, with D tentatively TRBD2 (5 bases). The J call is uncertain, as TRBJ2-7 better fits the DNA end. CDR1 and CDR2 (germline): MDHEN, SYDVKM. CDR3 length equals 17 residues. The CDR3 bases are TGTGCCAGCATACCCGACTTGAGAATTAGCGCCTCCTACGAGCAGTACTTC. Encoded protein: CASIPDLRISASYEQYF.

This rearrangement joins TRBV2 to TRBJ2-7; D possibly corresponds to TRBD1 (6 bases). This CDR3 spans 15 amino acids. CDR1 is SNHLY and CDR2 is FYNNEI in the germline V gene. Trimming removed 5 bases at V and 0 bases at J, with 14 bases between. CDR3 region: CASSTGHPSSYEQYF. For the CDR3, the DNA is TGTGCCAGCAGTACGGGACACCCGAGCTCCTACGAGCAGTACTTC.

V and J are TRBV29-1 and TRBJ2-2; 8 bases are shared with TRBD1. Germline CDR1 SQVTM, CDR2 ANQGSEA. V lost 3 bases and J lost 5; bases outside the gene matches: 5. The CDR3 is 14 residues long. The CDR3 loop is CSVDETGDTGELFF. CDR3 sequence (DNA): TGCAGCGTTGATGAGACAGGGGATACCGGGGAGCTGTTTTTT.

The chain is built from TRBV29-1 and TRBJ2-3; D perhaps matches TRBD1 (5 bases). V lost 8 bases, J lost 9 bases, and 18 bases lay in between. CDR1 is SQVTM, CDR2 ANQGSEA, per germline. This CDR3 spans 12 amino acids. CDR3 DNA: TGCAGCCTGACCACCAGCAGGGAAACGCAGTATTTT. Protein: CSLTTSRETQYF.

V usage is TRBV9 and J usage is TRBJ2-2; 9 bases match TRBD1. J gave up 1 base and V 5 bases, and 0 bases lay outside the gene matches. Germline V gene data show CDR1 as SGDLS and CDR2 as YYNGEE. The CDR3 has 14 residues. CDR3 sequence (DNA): TGTGCCAGCAGGGGACAGGGGAACACCGGGGAGCTGTTTTTT. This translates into CASRGQGNTGELFF.

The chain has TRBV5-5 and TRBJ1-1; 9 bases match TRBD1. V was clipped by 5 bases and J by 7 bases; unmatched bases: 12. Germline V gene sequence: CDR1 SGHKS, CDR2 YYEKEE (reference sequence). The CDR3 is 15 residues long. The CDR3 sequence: CASSSTGGVMVEAFF. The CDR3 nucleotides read TGTGCCAGCAGTAGTACAGGGGGCGTGATGGTTGAAGCTTTCTTT.

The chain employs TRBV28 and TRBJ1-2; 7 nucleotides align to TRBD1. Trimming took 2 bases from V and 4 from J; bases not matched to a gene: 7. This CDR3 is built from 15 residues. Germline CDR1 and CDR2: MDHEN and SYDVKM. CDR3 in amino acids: CASSLKIGGFYGYTF. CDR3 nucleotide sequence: TGTGCCAGCAGTTTAAAGATAGGGGGCTTCTATGGCTACACCTTC.

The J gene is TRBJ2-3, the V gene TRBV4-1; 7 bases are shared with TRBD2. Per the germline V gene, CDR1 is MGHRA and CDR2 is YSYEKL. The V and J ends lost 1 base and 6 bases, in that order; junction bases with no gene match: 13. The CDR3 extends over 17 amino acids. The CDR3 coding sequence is TGCGCCAGCAGCCAAGGTCCGACTAGCTTAGTCTTGGATACGCAGTATTTT. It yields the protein CASSQGPTSLVLDTQYF.

DNA for the CDR3: TGCGCCAGCAGCTCCACCGGGGGATCCTCTGGAAACACCATATATTTT. Translated, it gives CASSSTGGSSGNTIYF. The rearrangement links TRBV5-1 to TRBJ1-3, with a tentative D call TRBD1 (5 bases). V was pared by 3 bases and J by 0 bases, with 13 bases between. Germline CDR1 reads SGHRS; CDR2 reads YFSETQ. This CDR3 region has 16 residues.

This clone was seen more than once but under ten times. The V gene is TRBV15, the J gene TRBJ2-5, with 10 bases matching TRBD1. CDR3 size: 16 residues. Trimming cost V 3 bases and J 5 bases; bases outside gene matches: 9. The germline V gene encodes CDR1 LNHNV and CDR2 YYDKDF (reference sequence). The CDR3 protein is CATSSLTGGAQETQYF. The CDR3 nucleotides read TGTGCCACCAGCAGCCTGACAGGGGGCGCCCAGGAGACCCAGTACTTC.

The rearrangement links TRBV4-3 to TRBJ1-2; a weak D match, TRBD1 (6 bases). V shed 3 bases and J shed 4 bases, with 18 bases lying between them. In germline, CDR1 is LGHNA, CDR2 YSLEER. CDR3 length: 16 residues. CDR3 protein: CASSQGRQALLYGYTF. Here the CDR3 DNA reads TGCGCCAGCAGCCAGGGGAGACAGGCCCTCCTCTATGGCTACACCTTC.

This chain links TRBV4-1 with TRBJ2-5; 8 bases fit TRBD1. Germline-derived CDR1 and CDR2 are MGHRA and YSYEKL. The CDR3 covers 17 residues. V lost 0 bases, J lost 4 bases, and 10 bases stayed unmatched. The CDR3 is CASSQDPGQGRVETQYF. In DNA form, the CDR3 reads TGCGCCAGCAGCCAAGATCCAGGACAGGGAAGGGTAGAGACCCAGTACTTC.

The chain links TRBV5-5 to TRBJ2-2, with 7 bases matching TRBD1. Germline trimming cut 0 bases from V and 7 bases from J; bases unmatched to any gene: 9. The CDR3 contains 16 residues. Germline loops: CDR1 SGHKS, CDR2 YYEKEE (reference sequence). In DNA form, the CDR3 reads TGTGCCAGCAGCTTGGTACCTTACAGGGGTGGCGGGGAGCTGTTTTTT. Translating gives CASSLVPYRGGGELFF.

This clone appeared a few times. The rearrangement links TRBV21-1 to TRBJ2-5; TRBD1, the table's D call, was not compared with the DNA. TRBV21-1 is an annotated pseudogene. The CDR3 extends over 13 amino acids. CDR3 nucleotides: TGTGCCAGCAGCAAGGGGGCTGGGGAGACCCAGTACTTC. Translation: CASSKGAGETQYF.